The 32 T cell receptor beta chains listed next were all sequenced from one sample in a study of post-analysis software for immune sequencing data (dated by TCRdb to about 2015). No antigens are known for them. Results the study describes overall, beyond this receptor: Four or five TRBV segments, including TRBV5-6, TRBV5-1 and TRBV20-1, were significantly more frequent in patients than controls.

The library was made by PCR. Reads for this sample came from an Illumina HiSeq 2500. To reduce PCR and sequencing biases, unique molecular identifiers were built into the TCR beta cDNA libraries. TCRdb took the public reads, trimmed them with fastp at Q25, ran MiXCR for clone calling and kept in-frame beta chains. Entries are consolidated by CDR3 protein sequence, retaining the most common genes and DNA. A total of about 400,000 distinct CDR3 sequences appear in this sample, around 33% of them only once. The top ten hold roughly 13% of the sample. The sequencing input was blood. These receptors originate from a girl aged 5-17 years with multiple sclerosis.

The J gene is TRBJ1-2, the V gene TRBV28; 12 bases agree with TRBD1. From germline, CDR1 is MDHEN and CDR2 SYDVKM. The trim removed 4 bases at V and 6 bases at J, leaving 12 bases unmatched. The CDR3 is 17 amino acids. The CDR3, as DNA: TGTGCCAGCAGTTCCGCGGGACAGGGGGCTCAAATTAATGGCTACACCTTC. The encoded protein is CASSSAGQGAQINGYTF.

This chain joins TRBV19 and TRBJ2-4; 7 positions match TRBD1. The DNA matches TRBJ2-7 better at its end, which makes the J call doubtful. The CDR3 loop spans 15 amino acids. The germline CDR1 and CDR2 sequences are LNHDA and SQIVND (reference sequence). CDR3 loop: CASSPTGASRGEQYF. The CDR3 bases are TGTGCCAGTAGTCCTACAGGGGCTTCCCGAGGCGAGCAGTACTTC.

A few counts support this clonotype. The gene calls are TRBV5-1 and TRBJ2-3; D might be TRBD1 (6 bases). The CDR3 length is 13 residues. Germline V CDR1 and CDR2: SGHRS, YFSETQ. The V and J ends lost 2 bases and 3 bases respectively, with 7 bases between them. DNA of the CDR3: TGCGCCAGCAGCTTCGGACAGACAGATACGCAGTATTTT. Protein sequence: CASSFGQTDTQYF.

V is TRBV6-5 and J is TRBJ1-6, with 7 bases identical to TRBD1. The germline V gene has CDR1 MNHEY and CDR2 SVGAGI. The CDR3 has 14 residues. After removal of 6 bases from V and 5 bases from J, the junction contained 4 bases not matched to a gene. In DNA, the CDR3 is TGTGCCAGCAGCTCCGGGACAGATAATTCACCCCTCCACTTT. Translating it yields CASSSGTDNSPLHF.

As to this clonotype: A junction end diverges from the germline sequence, so it may reflect a read error. The chain is built from TRBV4-1 and TRBJ2-5; D might be TRBD1 or TRBD2, each matching 5 bases. Looked up from germline, CDR1 is MGHRA and CDR2 is YSYEKL. The CDR3 is made up of 15 amino acids. CDR3 sequence: CAGRPRGAAEETQYF. The CDR3 coding sequence is TGCGCCGGCAGGCCCCGAGGGGCGGCAGAAGAGACCCAGTACTTC.

CDR3 protein: CASSFSGGGYNEQFF. The CDR3 DNA follows: TGTGCCAGCAGTTTTAGCGGGGGTGGCTACAATGAGCAGTTCTTC. V usage is TRBV7-3 and J usage is TRBJ2-1, with 9 positions matching TRBD2. The CDR3 totals 15 residues. From germline, CDR1 is SGHTA and CDR2 FQGTGA. V trimming: 6 bases; J trimming: 3 bases; junction bases outside the gene matches: 6.

This clonotype was counted only a few times. This sequence joins TRBV5-1 and TRBJ2-3, with D tentatively TRBD1 (5 bases). Germline V gives CDR1 SGHRS, CDR2 YFSETQ. Between the trimmed V and J ends, which lost 1 base and 4 bases, there was a span of 13 bases. This CDR3 comprises 15 residues. DNA of the CDR3: TGCGCCAGCAGCTTGCAATCCAGCAGGGCAGATACGCAGTATTTT. Translating gives CASSLQSSRADTQYF.

This clonotype was found a few times. The chain uses TRBV6-2 or TRBV6-3 and TRBJ2-1; D unclear. The length of the CDR3 is 16 residues. Germline V gene lookup returns CDR1 MNHEY and CDR2 SVGEGT. The V and J ends lost 6 bases and 0 bases respectively, with 15 bases between them. CDR3 loop: CASRGYPTGSYNEQFF. CDR3 nucleotides: TGTGCCAGCAGGGGATACCCGACCGGCTCCTACAATGAGCAGTTCTTC.

This chain links TRBV29-1 with TRBJ2-4; D gene uncertain. The tail of the sequence fits TRBJ2-7 better, so the J call may be wrong. The CDR3 loop spans 11 amino acids. Germline CDR1 SQVTM, CDR2 ANQGSEA. The CDR3 coding sequence is TGCAGCGTTCTACAGACCTACGAGCAGTACTTC. Protein sequence: CSVLQTYEQYF.

J is TRBJ1-1 and V is TRBV7-3, with D hard to call. V was clipped by 1 base and J by 3 bases, with 6 bases between them. The germline V gene encodes CDR1 SGHTA and CDR2 FQGTGA. CDR3 length: 13 amino acids. Here the CDR3 DNA reads TGTGCCAGCAGCTTAAACTCGGACACTGAAGCTTTCTTT. This sequence encodes CASSLNSDTEAFF.

In the case of this clonotype: A much larger clone sits a single nucleotide away, making a read error possible. The gene calls are TRBV9 and TRBJ2-3; 11 nucleotides match TRBD2. The CDR3 spans 16 residues. After removal of 2 bases from V and 5 bases from J, the junction contained 7 bases not matched to a gene. Germline-derived CDR1 and CDR2 are SGDLS and YYNGEE. In nucleotides, the CDR3 is TGTGCCAGCAGCGTGGGGGCTAGCGGGGGGAAAGATACGCAGTATTTT. As protein: CASSVGASGGKDTQYF.

The chain joins TRBV20-1 to TRBJ2-1, with TRBD2 matching 11 bases. V dropped 6 bases and J dropped 0; count of bases not matched to a gene: 10. In germline, CDR1 is DFQATT, CDR2 SNEGSKA (reference sequence). This CDR3 is built from 17 residues. The CDR3 region is CSANEMLAGGSYNEQFF. The CDR3 nucleotides read TGCAGTGCCAATGAAATGCTAGCGGGGGGCTCCTACAATGAGCAGTTCTTC.

Note on this clonotype: A much more abundant neighbour one base away suggests this may be a read error. The chain carries TRBV10-3 and TRBJ2-5; TRBD1 is a possible D gene (5 bases). The CDR3 has 14 residues. Germline CDR1 is ENHRY and CDR2 is SYGVKD. Trimming removed 6 bases from V and 1 base from J, with 12 bases in between. The CDR3 loop reads CAIRVSTGQETQYF. The CDR3 DNA follows: TGTGCCATCAGGGTTAGCACAGGCCAAGAGACCCAGTACTTC.

This clonotype was picked up a small number of times. This sequence joins TRBV4-1 and TRBJ2-5; weak D call: TRBD2 (5 bases). The CDR3 extends over 15 amino acids. With 2 bases removed from V and 2 bases from J, the gap between germline ends came to 12 bases. Germline assignment: CDR1 MGHRA and CDR2 YSYEKL. CDR3 in amino acids: CASSQLSSFQETQYF. CDR3 DNA: TGCGCCAGCAGCCAACTCTCTAGCTTTCAAGAGACCCAGTACTTC.

This clonotype was seen more than once but under ten times. The gene calls are TRBV12-3 or TRBV12-4 and TRBJ1-5; TRBD1 agrees at 7 bases. The CDR3 sequence is 15 residues long. V lost 3 bases, J lost 1 base, and 3 bases stayed unmatched. DNA of the CDR3: TGTGCCAGCAGTTTTGGGGACAGCAGCAATCAGCCCCAGCATTTT. Translation gives CASSFGDSSNQPQHF.

V usage is TRBV13 and J usage is TRBJ2-6; D unresolved. This CDR3 is built from 16 residues. V was trimmed by 6 bases and J by 4 bases, leaving 16 bases between them. CDR1 and CDR2 from the germline V gene are PRHDT and FYEKMQ (reference sequence). CDR3 DNA sequence: TGTGCCAGCAGACGGAGCCCCGCGCGAGGGGCCAACGTCCTGACTTTC. This sequence encodes CASRRSPARGANVLTF.

This clonotype was observed a few times. DNA for the CDR3: TGTGCCAGCAGCTTAGTAACCTACAATGAGCAGTTCTTC. Translated: CASSLVTYNEQFF. The chain carries TRBV7-9 and TRBJ2-1; no clear D gene. The CDR3 runs 13 residues. Germline V gives CDR1 SEHNR, CDR2 FQNEAQ (reference sequence). The V gene lost 1 base and the J gene lost 2 bases, with 3 bases spanning the gap.

This clonotype was detected a few times. The chain links TRBV2 to TRBJ2-7; D is uncertain. Trimming shortened V by 5 bases and J by 3 bases, and 5 bases separated the two germline ends. CDR3 size: 11 residues. Germline CDR1 and CDR2: SNHLY and FYNNEI. The CDR3 coding sequence is TGTGCCAGCAGTAAACTCTACGAGCAGTACTTC. Translating it yields CASSKLYEQYF.

This sequence joins TRBV12-3 or TRBV12-4 and TRBJ1-5; 8 nucleotides align to TRBD1. V gave up 5 bases and J gave up 4 bases; unmatched junction bases: 1. The CDR3 runs 13 residues. This chain's CDR3 is CASSRQGNQPQHF. The CDR3 DNA follows: TGTGCCAGCAGTAGACAGGGGAATCAGCCCCAGCATTTT.

The genes are TRBV29-1 and TRBJ2-5; 7 bases map to TRBD2. CDR1 is SQVTM and CDR2 is ANQGSEA in the germline V gene. This CDR3 region has 13 residues. With 4 bases clipped from V and 1 base from J, the junction kept 3 bases outside the gene matches. CDR3 region: CSVGSGGQETQYF. CDR3 sequence (DNA): TGCAGCGTTGGCTCGGGGGGCCAAGAGACCCAGTACTTC.

This chain links TRBV18 with TRBJ2-5; 8 nucleotides match TRBD1. The V and J ends lost 1 base and 3 bases, in that order; junction bases with no gene match: 4. The CDR3 covers 15 residues. Per germline, CDR1 KGHSH and CDR2 LQKENI. For the CDR3, the DNA is TGTGCCAGCTCACCACGACAGGGGAAGGAAGAGACCCAGTACTTC. Translation: CASSPRQGKEETQYF.

There are a few counts of this clonotype. The rearrangement joins TRBV10-3 to TRBJ2-6; 8 bases are a match to TRBD1. The CDR3 length is 16 residues. J gave up 3 bases and V 2 bases, and 3 bases lay outside the gene matches. Per the germline V gene, CDR1 is ENHRY and CDR2 is SYGVKD. The DNA of the CDR3 is TGTGCCATCAGTGAGGGACAGGGCGTTGGGGCCAACGTCCTGACTTTC. This translates into CAISEGQGVGANVLTF.

The V and J genes are TRBV20-1 and TRBJ1-3; D is unclear. The V gene's germline CDR1 is DFQATT and CDR2 SNEGSKA (reference sequence). Trimming stripped 1 base from V and 0 bases from J, with 10 bases between. The CDR3 is 15 amino acids. CDR3 DNA: TGCAGTGCTAGAGTGGTCTCGAGCTCTGGAAACACCATATATTTT. This encodes CSARVVSSSGNTIYF.

The chain carries TRBV3-1 and TRBJ2-7; D possibly matches TRBD1 or TRBD2 (5 bases each). The CDR3 is 18 residues long. Deletions cut 0 bases from V and 2 bases from J, with 20 bases between. Germline V gene sequence: CDR1 LGHDT, CDR2 YNNKEL (reference sequence). The chain's CDR3 is CASSQDNGKKGPTYEQYF. In DNA form, the CDR3 reads TGTGCCAGCAGCCAAGATAACGGGAAAAAGGGACCCACCTACGAGCAGTACTTC.

The chain carries TRBV5-1 and TRBJ2-1; D possibly corresponds to TRBD1 (6 bases). The CDR3 length is 15 residues. Trimming pared 3 bases from V and 0 bases from J, leaving 10 bases between. Germline values: CDR1 SGHRS, CDR2 YFSETQ. CDR3 sequence: CASSWPDSSYNEQFF. CDR3 sequence (DNA): TGCGCCAGCAGCTGGCCGGACAGCTCCTACAATGAGCAGTTCTTC.

With regard to this clonotype: One end of the junction does not line up with germline, which may come from a read error. The chain couples TRBV29-1 to TRBJ1-1; TRBD1 agrees at 9 bases. CDR3 size: 12 residues. Germline assignment: CDR1 SQVTM and CDR2 ANQGSEA. The CDR3 DNA sequence: TGCAGCGGCGGACAGGGGAACTCTGAAGCTTTCTTT. Amino acids: CSGGQGNSEAFF.

The J gene is TRBJ2-3, the V gene TRBV12-3 or TRBV12-4, with D possibly matching TRBD2 (5 bases). V lost 0 bases, J lost 10 bases, and 14 bases lay in between. The CDR3 spans 14 residues. Written as DNA, the CDR3 is TGTGCCAGCAGTTTAGCGAGGGTATCCGATGCGCAGTATTTT. Amino acids: CASSLARVSDAQYF.

This clonotype was seen only a few times. The chain links TRBV20-1 to TRBJ2-3, with 12 bases matching TRBD2. In germline, CDR1 is DFQATT, CDR2 SNEGSKA (reference sequence). V lost 6 bases, J lost 5 bases, and 6 bases stayed unmatched. The CDR3 runs to 14 residues. The CDR3 nucleotides read TGCAGTGCCCGACTAGCGGGGGCCGGAGATACGCAGTATTTT. This codes for CSARLAGAGDTQYF.

The chain carries TRBV27 and TRBJ1-2, with a tentative D call TRBD1 (5 bases). The germline gives CDR1 MNHEY, CDR2 SMNVEV (reference sequence). The CDR3 has 16 amino acids. Trimming shortened V by 6 bases and J by 0 bases, and 17 bases separated the two germline ends. CDR3 coding DNA: TGTGCCAGCAGCAACAGGTTTTCCTCAGCTAACTATGGCTACACCTTC. Encoded protein: CASSNRFSSANYGYTF.

This chain uses TRBV7-2 with TRBJ2-4; D gene unclear. The J call may not be correct, given that the DNA end is closer to TRBJ2-7. Germline values: CDR1 SGHTA, CDR2 FQGNSA. The CDR3 extends over 14 amino acids. As DNA, the CDR3 is TGTGCCAGCAGCTTATCATTCTCAGACTACGAGCAGTACTTC. Protein product: CASSLSFSDYEQYF.

A remark on this clonotype: A much larger clone differs from this one at a single base, so this may be a read error. This CDR3 reads CASSLASNDYEQYV. CDR3 nucleotides: TGCGCCAGCAGCTTGGCAAGTAATGACTACGAGCAGTACGTC. The rearrangement uses TRBV5-1 and TRBJ2-7; the D is unclear. The V gene lost 0 bases and the J gene lost 3 bases, with 10 bases spanning the gap. Per the germline V gene, CDR1 is SGHRS and CDR2 is YFSETQ. CDR3 size: 14 residues.

This clonotype came up a few times. The V and J genes are TRBV7-2 and TRBJ2-4; 7 bases are shared with TRBD1. Germline V gene sequence: CDR1 SGHTA, CDR2 FQGNSA. The CDR3 has 15 amino acids. The V segment lost 5 bases and the J segment 6 bases; nucleotides outside the gene matches: 10. CDR3 protein: CASSLRDSLLNIQYF. CDR3 nucleotide sequence: TGTGCCAGCAGCCTCCGGGACAGCCTACTAAACATTCAGTACTTC. Looking up the rest from reference TRBV7-2 and TRBJ2-4 gives the full variable domain: GAGVSQSPSNKVTEKGKDVELRCDPISGHTALYWYRQSLGQGLEFLIYFQGNSAPDKSGLPSDRFSAERTGGSVSTLTIQRTQQEDSAVYLCASSLRDSLLNIQYFGAGTRLSVL.